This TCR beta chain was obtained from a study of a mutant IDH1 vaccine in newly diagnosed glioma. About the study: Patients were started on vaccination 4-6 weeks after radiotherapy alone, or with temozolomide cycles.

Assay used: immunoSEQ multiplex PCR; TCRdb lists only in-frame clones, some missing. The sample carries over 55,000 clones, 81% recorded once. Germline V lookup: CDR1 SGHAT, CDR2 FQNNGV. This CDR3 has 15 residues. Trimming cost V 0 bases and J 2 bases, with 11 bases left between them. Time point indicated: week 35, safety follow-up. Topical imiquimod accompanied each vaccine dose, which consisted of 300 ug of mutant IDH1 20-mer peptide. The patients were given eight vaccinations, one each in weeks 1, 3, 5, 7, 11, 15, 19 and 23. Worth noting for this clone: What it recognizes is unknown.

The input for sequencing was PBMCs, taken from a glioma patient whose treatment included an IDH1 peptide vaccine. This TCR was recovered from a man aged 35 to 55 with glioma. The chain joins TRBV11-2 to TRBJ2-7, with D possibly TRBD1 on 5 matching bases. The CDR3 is CASSLDSARAYEQYF. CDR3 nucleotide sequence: TGTGCCAGCAGCTTAGATTCGGCCAGGGCCTACGAGCAGTACTTC.